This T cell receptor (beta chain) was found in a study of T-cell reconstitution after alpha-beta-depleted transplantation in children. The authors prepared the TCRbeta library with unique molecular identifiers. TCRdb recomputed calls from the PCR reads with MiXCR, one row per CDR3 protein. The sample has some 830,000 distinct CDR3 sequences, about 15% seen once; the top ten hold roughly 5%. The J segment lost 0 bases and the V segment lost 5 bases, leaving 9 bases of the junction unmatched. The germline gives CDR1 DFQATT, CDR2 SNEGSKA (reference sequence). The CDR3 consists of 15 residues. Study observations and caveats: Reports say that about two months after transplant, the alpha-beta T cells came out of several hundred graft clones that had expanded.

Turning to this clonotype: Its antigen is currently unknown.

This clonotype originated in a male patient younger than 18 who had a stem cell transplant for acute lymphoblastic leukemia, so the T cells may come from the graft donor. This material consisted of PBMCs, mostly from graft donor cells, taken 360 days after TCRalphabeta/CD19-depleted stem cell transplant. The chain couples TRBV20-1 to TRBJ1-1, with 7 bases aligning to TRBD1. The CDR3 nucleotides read TGCAGTGCTTCGGCCTACAGGGGCCTGAACACTGAAGCTTTCTTT. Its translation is CSASAYRGLNTEAFF.